This T cell receptor (beta chain) was sequenced in a study of blood T cell repertoires in COVID-19. Generated by immunoSEQ multiplex PCR, the TCRdb table keeps only in-frame clones and is missing some. The sample yields about 130,000 clones, around 80% seen once. CDR3 size: 16 residues. The germline V gene has CDR1 LGHDT and CDR2 YNNKEL (reference sequence). V lost 3 bases to trimming and J lost 0 bases, with 15 bases between them. This clone was counted a few times. V gene TRBV3-1 (or the pseudogene TRBV3-2) combines with J gene TRBJ2-7, with a possible D match to TRBD2 (6 bases). The TCR was taken from a man aged 40-55 years with active or convalescent COVID-19. The material sequenced was peripheral blood. The CDR3 nucleotides are TGTGCCAGCAGCCATGTACCGGGAGTCCCCTCCTACGAGCAGTACTTC. This sequence encodes CASSHVPGVPSYEQYF.